Reported below is one T cell receptor beta chain. The sample originates from a study of shared T cell receptors in the human thymus. Here immunoSEQ multiplex PCR was the method, and the copy in TCRdb shows in-frame clones only, minus some. The sample has approximately 760,000 clones; 80% to 90% are singletons. Separately, the same data were catalogued under a study of human thymus T cells.

This clonotype was obtained from a girl under two years old with a congenital heart defect. Sequencing used thymocytes.

The CDR3 sequence is CASEGEGEAFF. Here the CDR3 DNA reads TGTGCCAGCGAGGGGGAGGGTGAAGCTTTCTTT. This sequence joins TRBV2 and TRBJ1-1, with D perhaps matching TRBD1 (6 bases). CDR1 SNHLY and CDR2 FYNNEI come from the germline V gene. This CDR3 has 11 amino acids. Trimming cost V 8 bases and J 7 bases, with 11 bases left between them.